Each of the 14 T cell receptor beta chains below was sequenced from the same sample in a study of CD8+ T cells in alopecia areata. Investigators isolated RNA and reverse transcribed it into cDNA to act as the sequencing template. Method: immunoSEQ multiplex PCR; TCRdb's copy keeps in-frame clones and lacks some. The sample consists of around 160,000 clones, 60% to 75% of them appearing once. Treatment reported: oral pan-JAK inhibitor, 5-10 mg twice daily. Here the sequenced sample was CD4+ T cells sorted from blood, taken at week 24, from a patient treated with tofacitinib. Receptors originate from a human donor with alopecia areata.

The chain has TRBV29-1 and TRBJ1-1; no reliable D call. The CDR3 consists of 14 residues. Per germline, CDR1 SQVTM and CDR2 ANQGSEA. V lost 3 bases and J 1 base, leaving 12 bases between the germline ends. The CDR3 nucleotides read TGCAGCGTTGACTTTCTCCTGGGGAACACTGAAGCTTTCTTT. Protein sequence: CSVDFLLGNTEAFF.

This rearrangement joins TRBV5-1 to TRBJ1-3; D uncertain. The germline V gene encodes CDR1 SGHRS and CDR2 YFSETQ. The V and J ends lost 4 bases and 0 bases respectively, with 5 bases between them. The CDR3 runs 13 residues. For the CDR3, the DNA is TGCGCCAGCAGCCCCTCCTCTGGAAACACCATATATTTT. Translating gives CASSPSSGNTIYF.

The table lists this clone with a few counts. The V call is TRBV4-2, the J call TRBJ1-2, with D tentatively TRBD1 (6 bases). The CDR3 is made up of 15 amino acids. Germline-derived CDR1 and CDR2 are LGHNA and YNFKEQ. V was pared by 1 base and J by 5 bases, with 14 bases between. CDR3 nucleotides: TGTGCCAGCAGCCAAGCCCGAACAGGGACGTATGGCTACACCTTC. Amino acids: CASSQARTGTYGYTF.

The rearrangement links TRBV7-9 to TRBJ2-5, with 9 nucleotides matching TRBD2. Germline V gives CDR1 SEHNR, CDR2 FQNEAQ (reference sequence). The CDR3 sequence is 15 residues long. V lost 6 bases and J lost 5; bases outside the gene matches: 10. The CDR3 protein is CASSRSSGVFETQYF. The DNA for the CDR3 is TGTGCCAGCAGTCGATCTAGCGGGGTATTCGAGACCCAGTACTTC. The variable domain in full, with the rest retrieved from reference TRBV7-9 and TRBJ2-5, is DTGVSQNPRHKITKRGQNVTFRCDPISEHNRLYWYRQTLGQGPEFLTYFQNEAQLEKSRLLSDRFSAERPKGSFSTLEIQRTEQGDSAMYLCASSRSSGVFETQYFGPGTRLLVL.

The chain joins TRBV30 to TRBJ2-5; TRBD1 aligns across 7 bases. The CDR3 loop spans 11 amino acids. The junction had 0 bases not matched to a gene; V was cut back by 4 bases and J by 4 bases. Per the germline V gene, CDR1 is GTSNPN and CDR2 is SVGIG (reference sequence). The CDR3 spells CAWTGGETQYF. The CDR3, as DNA: TGTGCCTGGACAGGGGGAGAGACCCAGTACTTC.

This clone appeared a few times. This chain uses TRBV29-1 with TRBJ2-3; possible D gene TRBD2, 5 bases. The CDR3 has 13 amino acids. Germline V gene sequence: CDR1 SQVTM, CDR2 ANQGSEA. The germline V and J ends were trimmed by 7 bases and 4 bases, with 15 bases remaining between them. In DNA, the CDR3 is TGCAGCGCCGGGATTGTTCAGGCAGATACGCAGTATTTT. As protein: CSAGIVQADTQYF.

The rearrangement joins TRBV29-1 to TRBJ1-2, with a weak D call TRBD1 (5 bases). The V and J ends lost 4 bases and 6 bases respectively, with 9 bases between them. The CDR3 totals 11 residues. Germline CDR1 is SQVTM and CDR2 is ANQGSEA. CDR3 protein: CSVGAGNGYTF. The CDR3 DNA reads TGCAGCGTTGGGGCAGGGAATGGCTACACCTTC.

The gene calls are TRBV28 and TRBJ1-3, with no clear D. V was pared by 6 bases and J by 4 bases, with 13 bases between. The germline V gene has CDR1 MDHEN and CDR2 SYDVKM. This CDR3 has 14 amino acids. The CDR3 nucleotides read TGTGCCAGCAGCAAACCATGGCGGGGAAACACCATATATTTT. It encodes CASSKPWRGNTIYF.

The chain combines TRBV27 with TRBJ2-7, with 7 nucleotides matching TRBD2. CDR3 length: 15 amino acids. The V gene end was trimmed by 2 bases and the J gene end by 0 bases; junction bases not matched to a gene: 4. The V gene's germline CDR1 is MNHEY and CDR2 SMNVEV (reference sequence). CDR3 sequence: CASSLASGSSYEQYF. The CDR3 nucleotides are TGTGCCAGCAGTTTAGCTAGCGGAAGCTCCTACGAGCAGTACTTC.

V is TRBV11-1 and J is TRBJ2-3, with 11 bases lining up with TRBD1. The V gene's germline CDR1 is SGHAT and CDR2 FQDESV (reference sequence). The junction had 7 bases not matched to a gene; V was cut back by 3 bases and J by 5 bases. The CDR3 has 16 residues. As DNA, the CDR3 is TGTGCCAGCAGCTTGCGGACAGGGGGCATTGGAGATACGCAGTATTTT. Its protein is CASSLRTGGIGDTQYF.

In its sample, this clone was seen once. The J gene is TRBJ2-3, the V gene TRBV29-1; no clear D gene. V was cut by 8 bases and J by 0 bases, with 9 bases left in between. The length of the CDR3 is 12 residues. Germline lookup yields CDR1 SQVTM and CDR2 ANQGSEA. The CDR3 spells CSLSPSTDTQYF. The CDR3 DNA sequence: TGCAGCCTGAGCCCTAGCACAGATACGCAGTATTTT.

The chain joins TRBV29-1 to TRBJ1-4, with 7 bases matching TRBD1. J was trimmed by 5 bases and V by 6 bases; bases with no gene match: 6. Germline V CDR1 and CDR2: SQVTM, ANQGSEA. The CDR3 runs to 13 residues. In DNA, the CDR3 is TGCAGCGTAGGACAGGTGGGAAATGAAAAACTGTTTTTT. It specifies CSVGQVGNEKLFF.

The chain employs TRBV27 and TRBJ1-6, with TRBD1 matching over 7 bases. J was trimmed by 6 bases and V by 3 bases; bases with no gene match: 5. Germline assignment: CDR1 MNHEY and CDR2 SMNVEV (reference sequence). The CDR3 runs to 15 residues. The CDR3 sequence: CASSFDRASNSPLHF. In DNA form, the CDR3 reads TGTGCCAGCAGTTTTGACAGGGCTAGTAATTCACCCCTCCACTTT.

The chain joins TRBV29-1 to TRBJ1-2; 8 nucleotides line up with TRBD1. Unmatched junction bases numbered 3, after V lost 6 bases and J lost 3 bases. This CDR3 has 12 amino acids. Germline assignment: CDR1 SQVTM and CDR2 ANQGSEA. The CDR3 sequence: CSVGGQDYGYTF. CDR3 nucleotides: TGCAGCGTCGGGGGACAGGACTATGGCTACACCTTC.